The 12 T cell receptor beta chains reported below all come from one sample, sequenced in a study of CD8 T cells in ankylosing spondylitis. TCRdb ran MiXCR on the 5' RACE reads and lists one entry per CDR3 protein. The table has under 850,000 distinct CDR3 sequences, under 20% seen once. These receptors lack a known antigen. General study findings and limits: Ankylosing spondylitis blood appeared to carry a characteristic TCR beta motif of roughly 8 highly homologous variants.

Specimen: blood, either unsorted or a sorted T cell fraction (not recorded which). These receptors came from a male donor with ankylosing spondylitis.

This clonotype has more than one count but fewer than ten. The chain couples TRBV7-9 to TRBJ2-1; 8 bases are a match to TRBD2. The CDR3 sequence is 16 residues long. Germline CDR1 reads SEHNR; CDR2 reads FQNEAQ (reference sequence). V lost 6 bases and J lost 0; bases outside the gene matches: 7. The CDR3 here is CASSPPAGVSYNEQFF. CDR3 DNA sequence: TGTGCCAGCAGTCCACCAGCGGGAGTCTCCTACAATGAGCAGTTCTTC.

This clonotype was counted at least ten times. This chain connects TRBV5-1 to TRBJ2-1; TRBD2 matches 14 bases. This CDR3 spans 15 amino acids. CDR1 is SGHRS, CDR2 YFSETQ, per germline. V lost 2 bases to trimming and J lost 15 bases; unmatched junction nucleotides: 10. Here the CDR3 DNA reads TGCGCCAGCAGCTTCGGAAGACTAGCGGGGGGGCCACTGTTCTTC. It is translated as CASSFGRLAGGPLFF.

As concerns this clonotype: A junction boundary mismatches the germline segment, possibly from a read error. V and J are TRBV5-1 and TRBJ1-3; D is undetermined. The CDR3 runs to 15 residues. Germline V gene sequence: CDR1 SGHRS, CDR2 YFSETQ. CDR3 sequence: CTSSPTTDTGNTIYF. The DNA for the CDR3 is TGCACCAGCAGCCCAACCACAGACACTGGAAACACCATATATTTT.

CDR3 coding DNA: TGTGCCAGCAGGCCTCTCACTGAAGCTTTCTTT. Translated: CASRPLTEAFF. This chain joins TRBV2 and TRBJ1-1, with D uncertain. The CDR3 is 11 residues long. CDR1 and CDR2 from the germline V gene are SNHLY and FYNNEI. Between the trimmed V and J ends, which lost 6 bases and 4 bases, there was a span of 6 bases.

The rearrangement joins TRBV7-6 to TRBJ1-3; maybe TRBD1 (5 bases). The germline CDR1 and CDR2 sequences are SGHVS and FNYEAQ. V was trimmed by 7 bases and J by 4 bases, leaving 17 bases between them. CDR3 length: 15 amino acids. CDR3 sequence reads: CASTTSGTNGNTIYF. The DNA for the CDR3 is TGTGCCAGCACCACCTCAGGGACGAACGGAAACACCATATATTTT.

V and J are TRBV27 and TRBJ2-1, with TRBD2 identical over 13 bases. The germline gives CDR1 MNHEY, CDR2 SMNVEV (reference sequence). The junction had 5 bases not matched to a gene; V was cut back by 6 bases and J by 0 bases. The CDR3 runs 17 residues. CDR3 DNA: TGTGCCAGCAGACTAGCGGGAGGGGACAGCTCCTACAATGAGCAGTTCTTC. Translation gives CASRLAGGDSSYNEQFF.

This clonotype came up a few times. The genes are TRBV20-1 and TRBJ1-1, with 10 bases matching TRBD1. The V segment lost 1 base and the J segment 6 bases; nucleotides outside the gene matches: 8. Germline values: CDR1 DFQATT, CDR2 SNEGSKA (reference sequence). The CDR3 is 15 residues long. The CDR3 region has the DNA TGCAGTGCTAGAGGCGGGACAGGGGATTACCCTGAAGCTTTCTTT. This gives the protein CSARGGTGDYPEAFF.

Only a few counts were recorded for this clonotype. The CDR3 nucleotides read TGTGCCATCAGTGATACCGGGGCCAACCACGGGGAGCTGTTTTTT. Encoded protein: CAISDTGANHGELFF. V is TRBV10-3 and J is TRBJ2-2; possibly TRBD1 or TRBD2 for D (5 bases each). From germline, CDR1 is ENHRY and CDR2 SYGVKD. The germline V and J ends were trimmed by 3 bases and 7 bases, with 15 bases remaining between them. This CDR3 has 15 amino acids.

This sequence joins TRBV27 and TRBJ2-5, with D possibly TRBD1 on 5 matching bases. Looked up from germline, CDR1 is MNHEY and CDR2 is SMNVEV (reference sequence). There are 14 residues in the CDR3. V was clipped by 3 bases and J by 8 bases, with 16 bases between them. CDR3 sequence: CASSFDSNLETQYF. The CDR3 DNA is TGTGCCAGCAGTTTCGACAGCAACCTCGAAACCCAGTACTTC.

The chain employs TRBV18 and TRBJ2-3, with D perhaps matching TRBD1 (6 bases). Trimming shortened V by 4 bases and J by 2 bases, and 16 bases separated the two germline ends. The CDR3 has 16 amino acids. Germline CDR1 KGHSH, CDR2 LQKENI. This CDR3 reads CASSRSPGQTTDTQYF. The CDR3 DNA is TGTGCCAGCTCACGGAGCCCAGGACAGACCACAGATACGCAGTATTTT.

J is TRBJ1-3 and V is TRBV29-1; perhaps TRBD1 as D (5 bases). V was pared by 1 base and J by 0 bases, with 13 bases between. From germline, CDR1 is SQVTM and CDR2 ANQGSEA. CDR3 length equals 16 residues. The CDR3 DNA is TGCAGCGTTGAAGGGGATGGGGCCTACTCTGGAAACACCATATATTTT. As protein: CSVEGDGAYSGNTIYF. The whole variable domain, filled in from reference TRBV29-1 and TRBJ1-3, reads SAVISQKPSRDICQRGTSLTIQCQVDSQVTMMFWYRQQPGQSLTLIATANQGSEATYESGFVIDKFPISRPNLTFSTLTVSNMSPEDSSIYLCSVEGDGAYSGNTIYFGEGSWLTVV.

The J gene is TRBJ2-7, the V gene TRBV10-3, with 9 bases that match TRBD1. The ends lost 6 bases at V and 5 bases at J; junction bases unmatched: 11. The CDR3 contains 15 residues. Germline-derived CDR1 and CDR2 are ENHRY and SYGVKD. The CDR3 spells CAIRERDREDHEQYF. Here the CDR3 DNA reads TGTGCCATCAGAGAAAGGGACAGGGAGGATCACGAGCAGTACTTC.